Sequencing of this T cell receptor (beta chain) was carried out in a study of glioma-infiltrating T cells. The V and J ends lost 8 bases and 2 bases respectively, with 11 bases between them. CDR1 and CDR2 from the germline V gene are MRHNA and SNTAGT. This CDR3 is built from 13 residues. This clonotype was seen ten or more times. TCR alpha and beta CDR3 regions were amplified from RNA using iRepertoire nested multiplex PCR. TCRdb called the multiplex PCR reads again in MiXCR, with one record for every CDR3 protein. In the table there are 90,000 to 100,000 distinct CDR3 sequences, roughly 40% of which are singletons.

This chain links TRBV6-4 with TRBJ2-3; D might be TRBD2 (5 bases). The sample comprised glioma tissue, nonneoplastic brain tissue, or PBMCs (not recorded which). The TCR comes from a human donor with low-grade glioma or glioblastoma, undergoing nonglioma brain surgery, or in good health (not recorded which). The DNA for the CDR3 is TGTGCCAGCGCCCGCCGGGACACAGATACGCAGTATTTT. This encodes CASARRDTDTQYF.